This T cell receptor beta chain was observed in a study of post-analysis software for immune sequencing data. This clonotype was counted between two and nine times. The V and J ends lost 5 bases and 2 bases respectively, with 7 bases between them. CDR3 size: 13 residues. Germline-derived CDR1 and CDR2 are MNHEY and SVGEGT. Unique molecular identifiers were built into the TCR beta cDNA libraries. TCRdb passed the PCR reads through MiXCR, listing each CDR3 protein once. This table has some 160,000 distinct CDR3 sequences, around 34% appearing once. The source material was blood, sampled after autologous hematopoietic stem cell transplantation. This chain joins TRBV6-2 or TRBV6-3 and TRBJ2-1; D is unresolved. The TCR was taken from a girl under 18 with multiple sclerosis. Here the CDR3 DNA reads TGTGCCAGCAGTGAGACAACCTACAATGAGCAGTTCTTC. This encodes CASSETTYNEQFF.